The sequence of this TCR beta chain was determined in a study of a mutant IDH1 vaccine in newly diagnosed glioma. Study details: Treated patients had a mean age of 40.4 years and a roughly 60% male, 37.5% female split.

Specified time point: baseline, week 1 (first vaccination visit). Treatment here: pre-vaccination baseline after standard-of-care therapy. Assay: immunoSEQ multiplex PCR; the TCRdb copy retains only in-frame clones and omits some. The table records under 80,000 clones, 80% to 90% of them present only once. Study conclusions and caveats: Evidence of vaccine-induced immune responses was documented in nearly 95% of patients. Apparently, pseudoprogression bore no relation to changes among the top peripheral T cell clonotypes.

About this clone itself: The antigen is unknown.

The clonotype was recovered from a young man with glioma. Sequenced material: PBMCs, taken from a glioma patient treated with radiotherapy, temozolomide or both.

CDR3 sequence reads: CASSPERVSYEQYF. In nucleotides, the CDR3 is TGTGCCAGCAGTCCGGAGCGGGTGTCCTACGAGCAGTACTTC. The chain carries TRBV6-1 and TRBJ2-7, with D possibly matching TRBD2 (6 bases). Germline assignment: CDR1 MNHNS and CDR2 SASEGT. The V end was cut by 5 bases, the J end by 1 base, with 12 bases between. The CDR3 has 14 amino acids.